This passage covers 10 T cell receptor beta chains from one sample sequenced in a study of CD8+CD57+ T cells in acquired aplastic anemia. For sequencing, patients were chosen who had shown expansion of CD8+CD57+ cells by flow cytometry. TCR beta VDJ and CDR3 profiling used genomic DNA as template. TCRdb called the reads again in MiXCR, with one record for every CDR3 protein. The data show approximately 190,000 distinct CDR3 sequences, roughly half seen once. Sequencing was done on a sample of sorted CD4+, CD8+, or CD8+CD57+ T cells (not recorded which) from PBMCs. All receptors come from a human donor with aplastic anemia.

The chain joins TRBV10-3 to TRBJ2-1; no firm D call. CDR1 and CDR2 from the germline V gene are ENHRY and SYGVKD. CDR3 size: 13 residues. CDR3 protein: CAKDRSSYNEQFF. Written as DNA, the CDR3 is TGTGCTAAGGACCGGAGCTCCTACAATGAGCAGTTCTTC.

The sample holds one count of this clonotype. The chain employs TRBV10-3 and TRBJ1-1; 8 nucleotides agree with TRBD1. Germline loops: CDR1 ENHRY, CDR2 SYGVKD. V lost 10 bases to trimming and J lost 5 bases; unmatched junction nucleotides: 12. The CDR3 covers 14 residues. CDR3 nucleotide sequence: TGTGCCACGGAGACAGGGGAAGCTTCAACTGAAGCTTTCTTT. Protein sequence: CATETGEASTEAFF.

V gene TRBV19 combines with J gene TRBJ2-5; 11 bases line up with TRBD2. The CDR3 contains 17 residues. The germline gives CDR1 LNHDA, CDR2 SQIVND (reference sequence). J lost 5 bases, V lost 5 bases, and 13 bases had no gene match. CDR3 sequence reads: CASSPLQTSGSWETQYF. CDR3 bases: TGTGCCAGTAGTCCCCTCCAAACTAGCGGGAGCTGGGAGACCCAGTACTTC.

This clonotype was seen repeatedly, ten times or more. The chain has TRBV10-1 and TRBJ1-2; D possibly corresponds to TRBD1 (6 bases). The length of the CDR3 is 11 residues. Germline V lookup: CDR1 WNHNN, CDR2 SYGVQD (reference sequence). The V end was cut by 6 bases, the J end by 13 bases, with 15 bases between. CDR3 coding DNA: TGCGCCAGCAGAGGGGGTTCTCGCTGCACCTTC. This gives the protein CASRGGSRCTF.

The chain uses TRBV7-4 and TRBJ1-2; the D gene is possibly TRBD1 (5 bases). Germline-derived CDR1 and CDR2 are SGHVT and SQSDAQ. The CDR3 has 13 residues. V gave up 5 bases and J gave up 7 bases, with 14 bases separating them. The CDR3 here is CASSPYEGSGYTF. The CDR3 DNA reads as TGTGCCAGCAGCCCCTACGAGGGGAGTGGCTACACCTTC.

The CDR3 loop is CSAEGGSVTEAFF. The CDR3 coding sequence is TGCAGTGCGGAAGGGGGCAGCGTCACTGAAGCTTTCTTT. The chain carries TRBV20-1 and TRBJ1-1, with 7 bases lining up with TRBD1. Germline CDR1 is DFQATT and CDR2 is SNEGSKA (reference sequence). V trimming: 6 bases; J trimming: 4 bases; junction bases outside the gene matches: 8. The CDR3 spans 13 residues.

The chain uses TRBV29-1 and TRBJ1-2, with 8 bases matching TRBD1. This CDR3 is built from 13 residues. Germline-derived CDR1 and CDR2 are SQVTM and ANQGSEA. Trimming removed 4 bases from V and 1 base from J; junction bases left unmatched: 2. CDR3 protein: CSVATGDNYGYTF. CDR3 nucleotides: TGCAGCGTTGCGACAGGGGATAACTATGGCTACACCTTC.

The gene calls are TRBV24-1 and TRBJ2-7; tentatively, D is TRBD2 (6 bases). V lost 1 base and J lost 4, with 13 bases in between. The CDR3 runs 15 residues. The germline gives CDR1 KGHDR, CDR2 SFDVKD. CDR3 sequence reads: CATSDFGGGVYEQYF. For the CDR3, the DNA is TGTGCCACCAGTGATTTTGGGGGAGGTGTTTACGAGCAGTACTTC.

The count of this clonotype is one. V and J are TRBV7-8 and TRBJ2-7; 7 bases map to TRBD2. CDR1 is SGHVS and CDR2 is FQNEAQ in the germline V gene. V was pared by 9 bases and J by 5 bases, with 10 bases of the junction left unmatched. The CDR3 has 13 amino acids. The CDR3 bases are TGTGCCAGTAGGGGACGGGAGGTCGACGAGCAGTACTTC. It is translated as CASRGREVDEQYF.

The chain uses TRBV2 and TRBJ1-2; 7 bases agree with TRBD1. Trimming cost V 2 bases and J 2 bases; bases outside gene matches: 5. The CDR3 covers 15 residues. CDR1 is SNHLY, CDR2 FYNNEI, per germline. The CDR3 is CASSEFGTVNYGYTF. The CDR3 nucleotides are TGTGCCAGCAGTGAATTCGGGACAGTAAACTATGGCTACACCTTC.